A single TCR beta chain is shown here with its context. Each participant's cohort was designated according to participant-reported clinical history. Recovered status applied to Cohort 3 donors who had two consecutive negative PCRs. It also applied to those with clearance or with symptom resolution. Sequenced by immunoSEQ multiplex PCR; TCRdb stores in-frame clones only, minus some. The sample holds almost 250,000 clones; about 87% are singletons and the top ten take approximately 1.6%. Germline loops: CDR1 DFQATT, CDR2 SNEGSKA (reference sequence). V was cut by 3 bases and J by 9 bases, with 6 bases left in between. The CDR3 consists of 9 residues. This record comes from a study of blood T cell repertoires in COVID-19.

Sequencing was carried out using PBMCs or T cells enriched from blood (not recorded which). The V gene is TRBV20-1, the J gene TRBJ2-7; no definite D call. The TCR originated in a woman aged 45 to 65 who had recovered from COVID-19. CDR3 in DNA: TGCAGTGCTAGCCCAGGGCAGTACTTC. Residues: CSASPGQYF.